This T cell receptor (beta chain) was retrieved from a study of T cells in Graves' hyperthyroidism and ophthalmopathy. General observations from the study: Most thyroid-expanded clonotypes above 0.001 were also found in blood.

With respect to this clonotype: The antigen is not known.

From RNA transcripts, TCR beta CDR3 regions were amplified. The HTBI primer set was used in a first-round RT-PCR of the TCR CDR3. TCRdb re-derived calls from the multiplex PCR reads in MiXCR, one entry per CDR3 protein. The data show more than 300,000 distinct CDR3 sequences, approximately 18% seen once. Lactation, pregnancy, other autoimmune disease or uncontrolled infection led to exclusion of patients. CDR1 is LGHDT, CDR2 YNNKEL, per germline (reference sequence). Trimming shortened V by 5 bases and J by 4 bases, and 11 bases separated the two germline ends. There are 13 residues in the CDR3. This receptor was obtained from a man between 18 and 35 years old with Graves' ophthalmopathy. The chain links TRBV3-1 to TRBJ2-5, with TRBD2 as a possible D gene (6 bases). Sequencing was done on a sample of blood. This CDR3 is CASSSRDLETQYF. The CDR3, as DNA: TGTGCCAGCAGCAGCCGGGACTTAGAGACCCAGTACTTC.